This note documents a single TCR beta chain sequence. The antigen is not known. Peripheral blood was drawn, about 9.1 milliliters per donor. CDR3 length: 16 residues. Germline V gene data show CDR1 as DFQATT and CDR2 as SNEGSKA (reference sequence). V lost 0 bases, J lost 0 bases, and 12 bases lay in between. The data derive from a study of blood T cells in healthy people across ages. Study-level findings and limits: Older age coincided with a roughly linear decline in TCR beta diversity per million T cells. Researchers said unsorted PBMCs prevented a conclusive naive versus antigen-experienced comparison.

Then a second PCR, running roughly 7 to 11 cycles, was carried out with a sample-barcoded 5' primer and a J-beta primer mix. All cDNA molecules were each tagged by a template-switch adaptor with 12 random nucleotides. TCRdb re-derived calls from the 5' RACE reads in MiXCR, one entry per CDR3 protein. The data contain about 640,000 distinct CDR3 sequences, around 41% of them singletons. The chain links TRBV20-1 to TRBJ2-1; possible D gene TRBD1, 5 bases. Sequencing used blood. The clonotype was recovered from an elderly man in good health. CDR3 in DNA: TGCAGTGCTAGAGAAGGGGCAGGTAGCTCCTACAATGAGCAGTTCTTC. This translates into CSAREGAGSSYNEQFF.